This T cell receptor (beta chain) was identified during a study of regulatory T cells in long-lasting Graves disease. The study, taken as a whole, reports: Persistent disease samples used TRBV28, TRBJ1-2 and TRBJ2-5 preferentially. Among persistent patients, a larger number of public clonotypes were shared (about 2,800) than among newly diagnosed patients (roughly 970).

Points on this clonotype: Its antigen is currently unknown.

CDR1 LNHDA and CDR2 SQIVND come from the germline V gene (reference sequence). V shed 8 bases and J shed 8 bases, with 24 bases lying between them. The CDR3 covers 15 residues. Arm-PCR with iRepertoire HTBI primers amplified the CDR3 regions for these TCR beta libraries. Methods used by the authors: Spanning all samples, the identified segments comprised 62 TRBV and approximately 13 TRBJ. TCRdb redid the calling of the multiplex PCR reads with MiXCR, one entry per CDR3 protein. The V and J calls reflect TCRdb's pipeline rather than the authors' work. The sample carries around 510,000 distinct CDR3 sequences, less than 25% recorded once. The time point denotes: persistent/refractory GD, antithyroid drugs over 5 years with positive TRAb. PBMC RNA served as the TCR library source.

The V gene is TRBV19, the J gene TRBJ1-2, with D possibly matching TRBD1 (6 bases). Specimen: peripheral blood mononuclear cells (PBMCs), collected when the disease was refractory, from a patient treated with antithyroid drugs. This TCR came from a female donor with Graves disease. The CDR3 DNA is TGTGCCAGTCATTTGTCCGGGACACCGGCCGAGGGCTACACCTTC. Its protein product is CASHLSGTPAEGYTF.